A selection of T cell receptor beta chains follows, all from one sample in a study of PD-1 blockade in mismatch repair-deficient tumors. Clones were read by immunoSEQ multiplex PCR, and TCRdb kept only the in-frame ones, dropping some. Of 15,000 to 25,000 clones listed, almost 85% are singletons. Source: PBMCs, taken 52 weeks after starting pembrolizumab. These receptors were obtained from an adult with mismatch repair-deficient cancer. Each CDR3 is given with its conserved first and last residue. D genes are given only for firm matches. Not all rows give a size; the values are once, few, many and, for expanded clones, a class.

TRBD1 TRBJ1-5 - TRBV19 CASNKLGQGLNQPQHF TGTGCCAGTAACAAACTTGGACAGGGCCTCAATCAGCCCCAGCATTTT
- TRBJ1-1 - TRBV4-2 CASSQDRGYTEAFF TGTGCCAGCAGCCAAGATCGGGGGTACACTGAAGCTTTCTTT
TRBD2 TRBJ2-2 - TRBV9 CASSVLAGNTGELFF TGTGCCAGCAGCGTACTAGCGGGGAACACCGGGGAGCTGTTTTTT
- TRBJ2-3 - TRBV6-5 CASSFSGGKTDTQYF TGTGCCAGCAGTTTCTCGGGCGGGAAAACAGATACGCAGTATTTT
TRBD1 TRBJ2-5 - TRBV2 CASSRQGALETQYF TGTGCCAGCAGTCGACAGGGGGCGTTGGAGACCCAGTACTTC
TRBD1 TRBJ1-6 once TRBV29-1 CSVGDSYNSPLHF TGCAGCGTGGGGGACAGCTATAATTCACCCCTCCACTTT
- TRBJ2-1 - TRBV5-1 CASSLVALTGNEQFF TGCGCCAGCAGCTTGGTTGCACTAACCGGGAATGAGCAGTTCTTC
TRBD1 TRBJ2-7 - TRBV27 CASSRRDRGQSSYEQYF TGTGCCAGCAGTCGAAGGGACAGGGGTCAAAGCTCCTACGAGCAGTACTTC
- TRBJ2-7 - TRBV30 CAWSRGLSYEQYF TGTGCCTGGAGCCGCGGCCTCTCCTACGAGCAGTACTTC
- TRBJ2-2 - TRBV9 CASSEGGGGGGGELFF TGTGCCAGCAGCGAAGGGGGTGGGGGGGGCGGCGGGGAGCTGTTTTTT
TRBD1 TRBJ1-2 - TRBV2 CASQSVGTGDFCTF TGTGCCAGCCAAAGTGTGGGGACAGGGGATTTCTGCACCTTC
- TRBJ1-3 - TRBV5-1 CATQEGSGETGNTIYF TGCGCCACCCAGGAGGGGAGCGGAGAGACTGGAAACACCATATATTTT
- TRBJ2-3 - TRBV29-1 CSVKIPSDTQYF TGCAGCGTTAAAATCCCATCAGATACGCAGTATTTT
TRBD1 TRBJ2-2 - TRBV11-3 CASREQGTGELFF TGTGCCAGCAGGGAACAGGGGACCGGGGAGCTGTTTTTT
- TRBJ2-1 - TRBV11-2 CASSLGGVFVQFF TGTGCCAGCAGCTTAGGGGGGGTCTTCGTTCAGTTCTTC
- TRBJ1-2 - TRBV4-1 CASSQAQGSKGYTF TGCGCCAGCAGCCAAGCGCAGGGGTCGAAGGGCTACACCTTC
TRBD1 TRBJ2-2 - TRBV6-5 CASSYSQGGAGELFF TGTGCCAGCAGTTACTCACAGGGGGGAGCCGGGGAGCTGTTTTTT
- TRBJ2-7 - TRBV2 CASRREVNEQYF TGTGCCAGCAGGAGAGAGGTAAACGAGCAGTACTTC
TRBD2 TRBJ2-1 - TRBV15 CATSRDLTSGYNEQFF TGTGCCACCAGCAGAGATTTGACTAGCGGTTACAATGAGCAGTTCTTC
TRBD2 TRBJ2-3 - TRBV7-9 CASSPRLAVTDTQYF TGTGCCAGCAGCCCCAGACTAGCGGTCACAGATACGCAGTATTTT
- TRBJ2-7 few TRBV6-1 CASSAGYGEQYF TGTGCCAGCAGCGCAGGGTATGGCGAGCAGTACTTC
- TRBJ2-7 once TRBV29-1 CSVEGEYGPEQYF TGCAGCGTTGAAGGGGAGTATGGGCCCGAGCAGTACTTC
TRBD1 TRBJ2-5 - TRBV15 CATSRERTGGGETQYF TGTGCCACCAGCAGAGAGCGGACAGGGGGAGGCGAGACCCAGTACTTC
- TRBJ1-5 once TRBV7-9 CASSVGTNSNQPQHF TGTGCCAGCAGCGTAGGGACAAATAGCAATCAGCCCCAGCATTTT
- TRBJ2-7 few TRBV11-3 CASSQGLSSYEQYF TGTGCCAGCAGCCAGGGACTTAGCTCCTACGAGCAGTACTTC
- TRBJ2-2 - TRBV27 CASSLNSGELFF TGTGCCAGCAGCCTGAACAGCGGGGAGCTGTTTTTT
TRBD1 TRBJ1-5 - TRBV28 CASMPRIRGSYQPQHF TGTGCCAGCATGCCCAGGATCAGGGGGTCTTACCAGCCCCAGCATTTT
TRBD2 TRBJ2-2 - TRBV27 CASSLSYGTSGSRTGELFF TGTGCCAGCAGTTTATCATATGGAACTAGCGGGAGTAGGACCGGGGAGCTGTTTTTT